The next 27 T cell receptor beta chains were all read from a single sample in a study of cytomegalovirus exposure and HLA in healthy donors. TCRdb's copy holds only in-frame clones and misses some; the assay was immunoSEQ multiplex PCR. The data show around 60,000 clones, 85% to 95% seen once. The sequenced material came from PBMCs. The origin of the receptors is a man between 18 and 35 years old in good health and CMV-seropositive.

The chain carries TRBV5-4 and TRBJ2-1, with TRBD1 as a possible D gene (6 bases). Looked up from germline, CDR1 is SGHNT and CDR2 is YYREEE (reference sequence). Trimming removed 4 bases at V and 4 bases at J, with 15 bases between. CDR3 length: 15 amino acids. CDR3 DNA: TGTGCCAGCAGCCCGCAGGGGTCGGTATACAATGAGCAGTTCTTC. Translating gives CASSPQGSVYNEQFF.

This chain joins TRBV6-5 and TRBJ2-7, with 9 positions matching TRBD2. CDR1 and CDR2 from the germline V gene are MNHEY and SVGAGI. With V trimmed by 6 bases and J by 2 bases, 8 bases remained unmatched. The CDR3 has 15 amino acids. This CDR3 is CASSSSGSYPYEQYF. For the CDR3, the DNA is TGTGCCAGCAGCAGTAGCGGGAGCTATCCCTACGAGCAGTACTTC.

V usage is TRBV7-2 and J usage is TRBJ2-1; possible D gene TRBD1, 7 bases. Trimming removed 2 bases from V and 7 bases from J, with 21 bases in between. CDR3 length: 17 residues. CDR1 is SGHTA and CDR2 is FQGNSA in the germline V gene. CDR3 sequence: CASSLNSPGAGGNEQFF. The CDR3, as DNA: TGTGCCAGCAGCTTAAATAGCCCGGGGGCAGGGGGAAATGAGCAGTTCTTC.

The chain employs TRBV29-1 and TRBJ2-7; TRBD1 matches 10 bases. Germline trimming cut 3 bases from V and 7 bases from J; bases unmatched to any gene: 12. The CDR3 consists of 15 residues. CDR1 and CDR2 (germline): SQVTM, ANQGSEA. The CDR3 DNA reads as TGCAGCGTTGATGGGCCGGGACAGGGGCCCCAGGAGCAGTACTTC. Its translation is CSVDGPGQGPQEQYF.

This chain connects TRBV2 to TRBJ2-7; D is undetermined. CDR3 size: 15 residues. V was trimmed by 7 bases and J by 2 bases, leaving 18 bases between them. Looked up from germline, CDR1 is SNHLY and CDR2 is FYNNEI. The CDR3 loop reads CASTRQNGMAYEQYF. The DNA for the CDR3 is TGTGCCAGCACGAGGCAAAACGGCATGGCCTACGAGCAGTACTTC. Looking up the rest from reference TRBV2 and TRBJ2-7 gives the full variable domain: EPEVTQTPSHQVTQMGQEVILRCVPISNHLYFYWYRQILGQKVEFLVSFYNNEISEKSEIFDDQFSVERPDGSNFTLKIRSTKLEDSAMYFCASTRQNGMAYEQYFGPGTRLTVT.

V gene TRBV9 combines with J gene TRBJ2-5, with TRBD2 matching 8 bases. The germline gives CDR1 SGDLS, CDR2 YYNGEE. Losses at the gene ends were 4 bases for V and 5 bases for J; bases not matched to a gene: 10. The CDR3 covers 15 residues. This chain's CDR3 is CASSPMVTSVETQYF. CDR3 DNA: TGTGCCAGCAGCCCGATGGTGACTAGCGTTGAGACCCAGTACTTC.

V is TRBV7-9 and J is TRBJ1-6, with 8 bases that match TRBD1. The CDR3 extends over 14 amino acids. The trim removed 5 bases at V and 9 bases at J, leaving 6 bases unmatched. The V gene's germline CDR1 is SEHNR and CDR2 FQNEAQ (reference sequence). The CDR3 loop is CASSRSTGVSPLHF. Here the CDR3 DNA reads TGTGCCAGCAGCCGATCGACAGGGGTTTCACCCCTCCACTTT.

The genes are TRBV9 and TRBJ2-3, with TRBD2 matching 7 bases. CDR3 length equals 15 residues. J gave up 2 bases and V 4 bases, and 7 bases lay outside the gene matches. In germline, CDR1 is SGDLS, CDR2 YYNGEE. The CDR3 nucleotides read TGTGCCAGCAGCTCCCGGGACTACCCCACAGATACGCAGTATTTT. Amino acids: CASSSRDYPTDTQYF.

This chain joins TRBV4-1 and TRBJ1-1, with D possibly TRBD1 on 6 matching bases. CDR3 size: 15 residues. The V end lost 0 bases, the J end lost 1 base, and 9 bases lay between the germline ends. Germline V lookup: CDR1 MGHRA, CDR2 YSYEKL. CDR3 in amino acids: CASSQELGANTEAFF. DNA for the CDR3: TGCGCCAGCAGCCAAGAGTTGGGGGCGAACACTGAAGCTTTCTTT.

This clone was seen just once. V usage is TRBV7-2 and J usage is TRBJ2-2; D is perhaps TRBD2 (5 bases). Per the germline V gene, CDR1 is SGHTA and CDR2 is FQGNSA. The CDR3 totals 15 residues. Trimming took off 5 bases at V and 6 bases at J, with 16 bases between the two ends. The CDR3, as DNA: TGTGCCAGCAGCCCCGCGGGCGTACTAGCCGGGGAGCTGTTTTTT. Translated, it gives CASSPAGVLAGELFF.

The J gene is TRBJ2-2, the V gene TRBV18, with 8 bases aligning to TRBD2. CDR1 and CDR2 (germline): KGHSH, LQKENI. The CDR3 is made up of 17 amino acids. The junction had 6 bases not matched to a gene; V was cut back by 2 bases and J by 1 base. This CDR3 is CASSPTRLAGNTGELFF. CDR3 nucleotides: TGTGCCAGCTCACCAACCCGGCTAGCGGGGAACACCGGGGAGCTGTTTTTT.

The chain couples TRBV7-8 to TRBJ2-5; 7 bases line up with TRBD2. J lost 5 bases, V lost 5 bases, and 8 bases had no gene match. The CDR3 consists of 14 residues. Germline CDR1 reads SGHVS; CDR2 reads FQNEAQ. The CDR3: CASSPGLPGETQYF. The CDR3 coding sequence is TGTGCCAGCAGCCCGGGACTACCTGGGGAGACCCAGTACTTC.

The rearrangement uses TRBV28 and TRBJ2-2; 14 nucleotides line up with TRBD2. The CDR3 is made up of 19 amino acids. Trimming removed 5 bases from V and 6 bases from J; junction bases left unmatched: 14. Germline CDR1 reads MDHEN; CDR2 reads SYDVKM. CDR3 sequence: CASSTVVLGLAGVSGELFF. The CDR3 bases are TGTGCCAGCAGTACAGTCGTTTTGGGACTAGCGGGAGTTTCCGGGGAGCTGTTTTTT.

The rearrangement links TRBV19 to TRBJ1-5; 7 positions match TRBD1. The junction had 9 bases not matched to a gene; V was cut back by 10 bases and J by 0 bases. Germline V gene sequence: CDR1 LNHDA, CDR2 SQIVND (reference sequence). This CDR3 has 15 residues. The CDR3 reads CATKDRKNSNQPQHF. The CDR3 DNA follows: TGTGCCACGAAGGACAGGAAGAATAGCAATCAGCCCCAGCATTTT.

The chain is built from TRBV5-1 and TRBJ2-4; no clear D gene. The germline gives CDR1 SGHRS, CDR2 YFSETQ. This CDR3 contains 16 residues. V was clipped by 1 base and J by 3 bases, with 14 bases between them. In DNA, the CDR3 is TGCGCCAGCAGCTTGTTCTCGCAGGCAGGCAAAAACATTCAGTACTTC. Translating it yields CASSLFSQAGKNIQYF.

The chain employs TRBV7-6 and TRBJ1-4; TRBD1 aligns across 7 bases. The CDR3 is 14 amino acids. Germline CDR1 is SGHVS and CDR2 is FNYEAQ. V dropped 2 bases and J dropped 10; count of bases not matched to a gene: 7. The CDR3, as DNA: TGTGCCAGCAGCTTAAATAGGGGGCTGGGAAAACTGTTTTTT. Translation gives CASSLNRGLGKLFF. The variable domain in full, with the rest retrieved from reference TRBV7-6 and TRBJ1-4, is GAGVSQSPRYKVTKRGQDVALRCDPISGHVSLYWYRQALGQGPEFLTYFNYEAQQDKSGLPNDRFSAERPEGSISTLTIQRTEQRDSAMYRCASSLNRGLGKLFFGSGTQLSVL.

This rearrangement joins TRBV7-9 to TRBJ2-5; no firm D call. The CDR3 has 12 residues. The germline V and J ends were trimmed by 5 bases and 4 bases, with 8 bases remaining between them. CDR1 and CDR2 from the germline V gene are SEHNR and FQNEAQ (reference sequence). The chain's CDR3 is CASSPVAETQYF. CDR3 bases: TGTGCCAGCAGCCCGGTTGCAGAGACCCAGTACTTC.

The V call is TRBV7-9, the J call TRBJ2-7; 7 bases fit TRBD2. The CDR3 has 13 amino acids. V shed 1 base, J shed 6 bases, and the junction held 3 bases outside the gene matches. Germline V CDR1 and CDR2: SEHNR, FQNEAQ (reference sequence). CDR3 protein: CASSLGQRGEQYF. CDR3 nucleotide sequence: TGTGCCAGCAGCTTAGGGCAGCGGGGCGAGCAGTACTTC.

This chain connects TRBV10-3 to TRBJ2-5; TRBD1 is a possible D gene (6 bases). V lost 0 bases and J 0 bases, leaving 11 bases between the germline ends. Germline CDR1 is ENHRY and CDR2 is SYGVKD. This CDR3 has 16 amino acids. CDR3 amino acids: CAISESNRVYQETQYF. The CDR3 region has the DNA TGTGCCATCAGTGAGTCGAACAGGGTTTACCAAGAGACCCAGTACTTC.

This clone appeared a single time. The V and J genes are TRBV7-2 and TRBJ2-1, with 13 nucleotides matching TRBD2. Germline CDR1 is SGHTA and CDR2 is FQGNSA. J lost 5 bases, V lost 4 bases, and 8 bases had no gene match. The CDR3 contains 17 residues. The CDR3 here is CASSYRGTSGKDNEQFF. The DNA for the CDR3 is TGTGCCAGCAGCTATAGAGGGACTAGCGGGAAGGACAATGAGCAGTTCTTC.

Here the CDR3 DNA reads TGTGCCAGCAGCCATAACACAGGGAGCTCTGGAAACACCATATATTTT. Its protein is CASSHNTGSSGNTIYF. The chain links TRBV4-2 to TRBJ1-3, with D possibly being TRBD1 (6 bases). The CDR3 has 16 amino acids. Trimming removed 3 bases from V and 0 bases from J, with 12 bases in between. Germline V gene sequence: CDR1 LGHNA, CDR2 YNFKEQ.

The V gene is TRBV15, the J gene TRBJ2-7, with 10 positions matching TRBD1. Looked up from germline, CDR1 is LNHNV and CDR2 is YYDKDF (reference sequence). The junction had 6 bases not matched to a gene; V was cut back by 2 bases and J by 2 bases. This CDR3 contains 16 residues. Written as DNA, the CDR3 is TGTGCCACCAGCAGATCCGGGACAGGGGTCCCCTACGAGCAGTACTTC. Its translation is CATSRSGTGVPYEQYF.

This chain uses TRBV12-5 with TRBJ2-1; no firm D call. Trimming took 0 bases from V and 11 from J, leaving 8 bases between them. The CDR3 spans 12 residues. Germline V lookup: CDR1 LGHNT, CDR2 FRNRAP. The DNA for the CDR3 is TGTGCTAGTGGTTTGGTAGCGAGTCAGCAGTTCTTC. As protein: CASGLVASQQFF.

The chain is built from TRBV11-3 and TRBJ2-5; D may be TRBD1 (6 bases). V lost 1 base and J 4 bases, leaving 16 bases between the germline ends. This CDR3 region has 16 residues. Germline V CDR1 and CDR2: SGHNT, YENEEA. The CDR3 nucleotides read TGTGCCAGCAGCTTAGCCTTCCAGGGGCGCGGAGAGACCCAGTACTTC. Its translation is CASSLAFQGRGETQYF.

The CDR3 here is CASSQGLSGSAGYTF. DNA for the CDR3: TGCGCCAGCAGCCAAGGGCTTTCCGGCAGCGCTGGCTACACCTTC. The chain employs TRBV4-3 and TRBJ1-2; D not resolved. From germline, CDR1 is LGHNA and CDR2 YSLEER. The CDR3 covers 15 residues. The ends were cut back, 1 base at V and 7 bases at J, with 16 bases in the middle.

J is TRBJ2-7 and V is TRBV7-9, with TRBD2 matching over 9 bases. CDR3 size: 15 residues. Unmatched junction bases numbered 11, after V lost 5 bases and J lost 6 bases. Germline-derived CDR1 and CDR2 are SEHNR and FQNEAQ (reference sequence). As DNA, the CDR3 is TGTGCCAGCAGCCCCACTGGCGGGAGGGCCGGCGAGCAGTACTTC. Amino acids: CASSPTGGRAGEQYF.

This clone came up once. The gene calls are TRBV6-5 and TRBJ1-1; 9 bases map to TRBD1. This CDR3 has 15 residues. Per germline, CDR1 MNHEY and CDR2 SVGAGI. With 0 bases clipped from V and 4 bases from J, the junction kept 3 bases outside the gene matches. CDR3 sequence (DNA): TGTGCCAGCAGTTACTCGGACAGGGGAACCACTGAAGCTTTCTTT. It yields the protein CASSYSDRGTTEAFF.